Following are 4 T cell receptor beta chains from one sample sequenced in a study of CD8 T cells in ankylosing spondylitis. Overall study results and limits: Among TCR beta sequences, a motif of 7 to 9 highly homologous variants appeared characteristic of ankylosing spondylitis blood.

TCRdb re-called the 5' RACE reads through MiXCR, storing one row per CDR3 protein. The sample has fewer than 250,000 distinct CDR3 sequences; approximately 20% are singletons. These TCRs' antigens remain unknown. The sequencing input was blood, either unsorted or a sorted T cell fraction (not recorded which). All receptors derive from a male donor with ankylosing spondylitis.

The V gene is TRBV27, the J gene TRBJ1-1; no definite D call. The CDR3 has 14 residues. Germline CDR1 reads MNHEY; CDR2 reads SMNVEV (reference sequence). The V gene lost 2 bases and the J gene lost 1 base, with 8 bases spanning the gap. The CDR3 bases are TGTGCCAGCAGTTTACCGGCTGCGAACACTGAAGCTTTCTTT. It is translated as CASSLPAANTEAFF.

The V call is TRBV11-2, the J call TRBJ2-2; D ambiguous. V lost 4 bases, J lost 6 bases, and 15 bases lay in between. Germline V gene data show CDR1 as SGHAT and CDR2 as FQNNGV. CDR3 size: 15 residues. CDR3 amino acids: CASSYPERASGELFF. For the CDR3, the DNA is TGTGCCAGCAGCTACCCCGAACGGGCTTCCGGGGAGCTGTTTTTT.

This clonotype turned up a few times. This chain links TRBV5-6 with TRBJ2-1, with D perhaps being TRBD1 or TRBD2 (5 bases each). Germline values: CDR1 SGHDT, CDR2 YYEEEE. The CDR3 is 13 amino acids. V was shortened by 4 bases and J by 6 bases, with 11 bases between the two germline ends. The CDR3 coding sequence is TGTGCCAGCAGCAGACGGGACCGCAATGAGCAGTTCTTC. Amino acid sequence: CASSRRDRNEQFF.

The chain carries TRBV12-3 or TRBV12-4 and TRBJ1-3, with D possibly TRBD1 on 6 matching bases. With 5 bases removed from V and 1 base from J, the gap between germline ends came to 12 bases. The CDR3 totals 15 residues. The CDR3 region is CASSPTQGSGNTIYF. The CDR3 DNA sequence: TGTGCCAGCAGTCCAACGCAGGGGTCTGGAAACACCATATATTTT.